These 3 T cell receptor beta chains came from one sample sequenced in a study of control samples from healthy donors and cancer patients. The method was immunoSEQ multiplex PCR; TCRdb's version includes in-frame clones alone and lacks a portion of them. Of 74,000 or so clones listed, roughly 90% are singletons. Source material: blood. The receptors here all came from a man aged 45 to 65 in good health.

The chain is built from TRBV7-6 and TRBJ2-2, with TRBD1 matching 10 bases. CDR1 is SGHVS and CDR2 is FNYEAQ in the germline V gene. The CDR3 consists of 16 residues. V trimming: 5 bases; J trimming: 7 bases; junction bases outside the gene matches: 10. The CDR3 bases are TGTGCCAGCAGCCACCGGGACAGGGGCATCGGCGGGGAGCTGTTTTTT. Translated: CASSHRDRGIGGELFF.

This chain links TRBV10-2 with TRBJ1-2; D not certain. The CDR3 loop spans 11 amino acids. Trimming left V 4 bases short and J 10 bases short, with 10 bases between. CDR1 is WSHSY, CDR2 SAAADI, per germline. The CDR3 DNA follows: TGCGCCAGCAGTGTCGGCCCCGACTACACCTTC. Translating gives CASSVGPDYTF.

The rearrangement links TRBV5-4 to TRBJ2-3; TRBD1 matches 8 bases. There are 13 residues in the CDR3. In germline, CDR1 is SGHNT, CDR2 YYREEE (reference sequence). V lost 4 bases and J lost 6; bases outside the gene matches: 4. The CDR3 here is CASSRTGTDTQYF. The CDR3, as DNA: TGTGCCAGCAGCAGGACAGGGACGGATACGCAGTATTTT.